Listed here is a single T cell receptor beta chain. Its recognized antigen is unknown. This may come from a read error, since a much larger clone is one base off. This entry is derived from a study of neurological immune-mediated disorders (dated by TCRdb to the late 2010s). At the level of the whole study: Using UMI-based sequencing, the study compared peripheral blood TCR-beta repertoires from patients with HTLV-I-associated myelopathy (HAM/TSP), patients with multiple sclerosis, and healthy controls. Alongside PBMC samples, the set of more than 80 TCR-beta libraries contained longitudinal samples, technical triplicates, and paired CD4+ and CD8+ T-cell subsets that had been sorted. Of the 60 to 70 subjects in the cohort, about 14 were HAM/TSP patients, some 34 were multiple sclerosis patients, and around 20 were healthy controls.

The CDR3, cysteine through phenylalanine, is 14 amino acids long. Only the CDR3 DNA is retained, 42 bases long and in frame from the first base. According to the germline V gene (reference sequence), CDR1 reads GTSNPN and CDR2 reads SVGIG. General conclusions and limits of the study: The highest TCR clonal expansion was observed in HAM/TSP patients, whereas the lowest was observed in MS patients, even when compared with healthy controls. No identical CDR3 amino acid sequences were shared among expanded clones across subjects, suggesting private TCR-beta repertoires in all groups.

To synthesize cDNA, template-switch 5'RACE was performed with a primer carrying a 10-nucleotide random unique molecular identifier so that each TCR transcript was tagged. Every sequencing run yielded over 160 million TCR-beta sequences covering 15-18 subjects. Total RNA was extracted with the RNeasy kit. The KAPA Real-time Library Amplification kit was used to amplify TCR-beta VDJ regions with primers for the TCR constant region and the 5'RACE anchor. A first PCR added sample indexes and Illumina adaptors, and a second PCR then raised library yield. After purification with Ampure beads, the TCR product of roughly 650 bp was size-selected on a 2% E-gel SizeSelection system. Before pooling, libraries had their quality checked on a Bioanalyzer, their concentration measured with Qubit, and their quantity determined with the Kapa Library Quantification kit. An Illumina HiSeq 2500 was used to sequence the libraries paired-end at 2 x 150 bp. To increase sequence diversity, about 24-32% phiX was spiked into each library pool. Concerning the study's data processing: The quality-filtered reads were processed with the UMI-based MiGEC pipeline, whose error correction step removed more than 90% of the raw TCR sequences. VDJ genes were aligned to IMGT germline references, and each clonotype was defined by a unique CDR3 amino acid sequence together with V-J genes. Clonal expansion, Shannon diversity, and CDR3 relatedness (CalcPairwiseDistances, ClusterSamples) were evaluated with VDJtools, and phylogenetic trees were built with CLCbio workbench. A clone was classed as expanded if it had 8 or more unique UMIs, a cutoff based on coefficient-of-variation modelling across technical triplicates. TCRdb reprocessed the public reads (quality trimming at Q25 with fastp, clone calling with MiXCR) and kept in-frame beta chains. Every entry covers one CDR3 protein and lists the most common genes and DNA from its rows. The V and J calls reflect TCRdb's pipeline rather than the authors' work. The sample profile shows about 48,000 distinct CDR3 sequences; over 9% of them were found once. Approximately 21% of the sample is held by the ten biggest clonotypes.

Libraries from unsorted PBMCs were made from 2 million PBMCs kept in RNAlater at -80 degrees C until RNA extraction. Peripheral blood was subjected to Ficoll-Hypaque density gradient centrifugation to isolate PBMCs, which were then cryopreserved in liquid nitrogen. Here the chain combines TRBV30 and TRBJ2-7; TRBD2 might be the D gene, on 6 matching bases. This receptor was taken from a woman in her thirties or forties with HTLV-1-associated myelopathy (HAM/TSP). The material sequenced was PBMCs. Here is the DNA: TGTGCCTGGAGTGAGGAGGGACCCTCCTACGAGCTGTACTTC. Translated, this gives CAWSEEGPSYELYF.